This entry features one T cell receptor beta chain sequence. Its antigen is still unknown. The data stem from a study of memory CD4+ T cells and cytomegalovirus serostatus. About the research overall: Of the healthy Belgian adults, fewer than 10 were CMV seropositive and around 22 seronegative. Findings and limits, study-wide: About 40% of the roughly 160 known CMV-associated TCRbeta sequences appeared in CD4+ memory.

The data were produced by immunoSEQ multiplex PCR, yet TCRdb's version contains in-frame clones alone and is incomplete. Among under 50,000 clones listed, about 78% were seen once. Single viable CD3+CD4+CD8-CD45RO+ cells were sorted as the memory CD4+ T cells. CMV serostatus came from serum IgG against pp150, pp28, p38, p52. The germline V gene encodes CDR1 SEHNR and CDR2 FQNEAQ (reference sequence). V was cut by 5 bases and J by 1 base, with 16 bases left in between. The CDR3 has 16 amino acids. This sequence was found in an adult in good health and CMV-seronegative. The material sequenced was memory CD4+ T cells from blood. The rearrangement links TRBV7-9 to TRBJ2-3; perhaps D is TRBD1 or TRBD2 (5 bases each). The DNA of the CDR3 is TGTGCCAGCAGCGTCGCCCAGGGAGCCCGCACAGATACGCAGTATTTT. Amino acid sequence: CASSVAQGARTDTQYF.